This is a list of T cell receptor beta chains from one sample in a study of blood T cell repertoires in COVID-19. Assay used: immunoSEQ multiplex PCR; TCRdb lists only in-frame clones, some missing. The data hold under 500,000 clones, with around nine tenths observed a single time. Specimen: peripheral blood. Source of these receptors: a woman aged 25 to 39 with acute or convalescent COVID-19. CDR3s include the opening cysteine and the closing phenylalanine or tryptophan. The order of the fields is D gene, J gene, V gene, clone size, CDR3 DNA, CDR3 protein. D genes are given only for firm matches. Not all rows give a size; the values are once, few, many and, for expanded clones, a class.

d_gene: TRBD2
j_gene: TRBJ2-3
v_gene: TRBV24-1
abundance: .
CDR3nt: TGTGCCACCGGTACTAGCGGGGGGCCCACAGATACGCAGTATTTT
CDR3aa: CATGTSGGPTDTQYF

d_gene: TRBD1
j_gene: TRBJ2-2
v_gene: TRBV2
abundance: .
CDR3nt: TGTGCCAGCAGTGCCGGACAGGGGATGGGCACCGGGGAGCTGTTTTTT
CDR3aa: CASSAGQGMGTGELFF

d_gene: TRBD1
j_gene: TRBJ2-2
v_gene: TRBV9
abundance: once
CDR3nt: TGTGCCAGCAGCATACGGACAGGGGGCACCGGGGAGCTGTTTTTT
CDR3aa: CASSIRTGGTGELFF

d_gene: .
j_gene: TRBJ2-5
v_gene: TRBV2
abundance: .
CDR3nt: TGTGCCAGCAGCTATAACTTCCAAGAGACCCAGTACTTC
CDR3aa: CASSYNFQETQYF

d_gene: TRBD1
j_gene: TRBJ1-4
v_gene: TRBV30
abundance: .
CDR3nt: TGTGCCTGGAGTGTACCCGGACAGGGTGGGAAACTGTTTTTT
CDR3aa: CAWSVPGQGGKLFF

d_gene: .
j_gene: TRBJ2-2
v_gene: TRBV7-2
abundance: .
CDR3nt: TGTGCCACCAACCTCGTTCCGGGCGGGGAGCTGTTTTTT
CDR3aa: CATNLVPGGELFF

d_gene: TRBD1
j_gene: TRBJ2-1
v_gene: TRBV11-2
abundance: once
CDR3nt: TGTGCCAGCAGCCCAGGACAGGGAACCTACAATGAGCAGTTCTTC
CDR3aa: CASSPGQGTYNEQFF

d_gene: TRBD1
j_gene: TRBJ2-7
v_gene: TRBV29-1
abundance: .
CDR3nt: TGCAGCGTTGTACCCGGGACAGGGGACTACGAGCAGTACTTC
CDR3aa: CSVVPGTGDYEQYF

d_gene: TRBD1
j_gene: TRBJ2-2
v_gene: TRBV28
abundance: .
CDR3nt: TGTGCCAGCACCCCACAGGGGGCGGCGAACACCGGGGAGCTGTTTTTT
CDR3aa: CASTPQGAANTGELFF

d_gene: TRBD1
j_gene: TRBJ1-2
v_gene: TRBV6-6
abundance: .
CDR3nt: TGTGCCAGCAGTTACCAGGGGGCAGCTTCGAACTATGGCTACACCTTC
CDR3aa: CASSYQGAASNYGYTF

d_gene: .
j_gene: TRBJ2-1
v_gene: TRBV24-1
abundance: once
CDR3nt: TGTGCCACCGCGGACAGCTACAATGAGCAGTTCTTC
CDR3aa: CATADSYNEQFF

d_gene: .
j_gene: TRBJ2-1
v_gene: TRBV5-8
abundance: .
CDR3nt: TGTGCCAGCAGCTTGGGTAGCCATAACTCCTACAATGAGCAGTTCTTC
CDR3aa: CASSLGSHNSYNEQFF

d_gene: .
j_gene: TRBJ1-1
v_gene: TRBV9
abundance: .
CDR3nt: TGTGCCGCCAGCACCTCGCCCAGGATGGAAGCTTTCTTT
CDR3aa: CAASTSPRMEAFF

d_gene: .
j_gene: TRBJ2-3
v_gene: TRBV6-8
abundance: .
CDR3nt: TGTGCCAGCAGTTCCCCAGTTACGGGGGACCTCACAGATACGCAGTATTTT
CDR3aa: CASSSPVTGDLTDTQYF

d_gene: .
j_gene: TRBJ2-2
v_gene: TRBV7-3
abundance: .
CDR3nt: TGTGCCAGCAGCTTAAACAGGGGAGGAACCGGGGAGCTGTTTTTT
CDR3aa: CASSLNRGGTGELFF

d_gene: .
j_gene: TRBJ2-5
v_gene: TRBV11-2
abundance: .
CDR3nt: TGTGCCAGCTCCAAAATGGAGACCCAGTACTTC
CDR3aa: CASSKMETQYF

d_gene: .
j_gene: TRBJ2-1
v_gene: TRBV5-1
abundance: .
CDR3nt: TGCGCCAGCAGCTCCTCTCCGGGCGGGGAGTACAATGAGCAGTTCTTC
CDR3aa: CASSSSPGGEYNEQFF

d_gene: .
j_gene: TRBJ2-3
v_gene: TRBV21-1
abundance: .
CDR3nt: TGTGCCAGCAACCGTTCGGCGGCTACCCACGGGTATTTT
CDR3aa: CASNRSAATHGYF

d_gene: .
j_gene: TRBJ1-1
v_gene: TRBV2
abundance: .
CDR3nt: TGTGCCAGCAGTGGCTGGGAGGGGAACACTGAAGCTTTCTTT
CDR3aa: CASSGWEGNTEAFF

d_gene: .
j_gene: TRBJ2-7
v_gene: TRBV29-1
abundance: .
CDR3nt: TGCAGCTTCTCGAGGGGGGGCGGCGAGCAGTACTTC
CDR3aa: CSFSRGGGEQYF

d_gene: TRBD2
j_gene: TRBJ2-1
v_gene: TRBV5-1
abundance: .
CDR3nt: TGCGCCAGCAGCTTGACTAGCGGGGGCAGATCGGACAATGAGCAGTTCTTC
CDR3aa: CASSLTSGGRSDNEQFF

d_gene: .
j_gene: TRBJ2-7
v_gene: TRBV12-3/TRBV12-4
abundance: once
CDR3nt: TGTGCCAGCAGTTTAGGGGGCCCCTACGAGCAGTACTTC
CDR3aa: CASSLGGPYEQYF

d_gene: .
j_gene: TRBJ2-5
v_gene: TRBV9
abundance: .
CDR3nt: TGTGCCAGCAGCTCAACAGGGCTGGACGAGACCCAGTACTTC
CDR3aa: CASSSTGLDETQYF

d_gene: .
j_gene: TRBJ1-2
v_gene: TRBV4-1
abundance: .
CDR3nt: TGCGCCAGCAGCCAAGATCCTGGGGGCGCGGGCTATGGCTACACCTTC
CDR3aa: CASSQDPGGAGYGYTF

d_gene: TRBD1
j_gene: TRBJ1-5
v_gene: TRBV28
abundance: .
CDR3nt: TGTGCCAGCAACTTGCAGACAGGGGGCAATCAGCCCCAGCATTTT
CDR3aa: CASNLQTGGNQPQHF

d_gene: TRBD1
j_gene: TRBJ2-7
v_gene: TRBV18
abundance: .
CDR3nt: TGTGCCAGCTCACCTACGGGACAGGGCTCCTACGAGCAGTACTTC
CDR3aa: CASSPTGQGSYEQYF

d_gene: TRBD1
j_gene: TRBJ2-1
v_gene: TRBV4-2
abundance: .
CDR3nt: TGTGCCAGCAGCCAATCCCCCGACAGGGCGGGCAATGAGCAGTTCTTC
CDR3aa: CASSQSPDRAGNEQFF